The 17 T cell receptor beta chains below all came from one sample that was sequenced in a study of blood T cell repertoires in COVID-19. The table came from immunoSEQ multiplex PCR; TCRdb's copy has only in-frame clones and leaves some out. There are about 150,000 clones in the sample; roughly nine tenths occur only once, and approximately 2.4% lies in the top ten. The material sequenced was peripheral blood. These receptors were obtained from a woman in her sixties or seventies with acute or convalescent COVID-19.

This CDR3 reads CAISDVRGSGTDTQYF. The CDR3 DNA is TGTGCCATCAGTGACGTCCGGGGTTCAGGCACAGATACGCAGTATTTT. The genes are TRBV10-3 and TRBJ2-3; a weak D match, TRBD2 (5 bases). The CDR3 contains 16 residues. Trimming stripped 3 bases from V and 1 base from J, with 14 bases between. Germline V gene data show CDR1 as ENHRY and CDR2 as SYGVKD.

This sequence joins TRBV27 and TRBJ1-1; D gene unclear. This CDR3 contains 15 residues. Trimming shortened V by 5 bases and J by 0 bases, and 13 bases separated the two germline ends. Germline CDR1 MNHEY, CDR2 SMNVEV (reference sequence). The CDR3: CASSRPWAMNTEAFF. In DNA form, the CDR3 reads TGTGCCAGCAGTCGTCCTTGGGCTATGAACACTGAAGCTTTCTTT.

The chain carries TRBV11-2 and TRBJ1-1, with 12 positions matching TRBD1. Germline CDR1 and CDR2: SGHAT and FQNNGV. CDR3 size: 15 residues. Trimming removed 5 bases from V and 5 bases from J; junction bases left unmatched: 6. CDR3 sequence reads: CASSPRDRGRTEAFF. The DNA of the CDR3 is TGTGCCAGCAGCCCCCGGGACAGGGGGCGTACTGAAGCTTTCTTT.

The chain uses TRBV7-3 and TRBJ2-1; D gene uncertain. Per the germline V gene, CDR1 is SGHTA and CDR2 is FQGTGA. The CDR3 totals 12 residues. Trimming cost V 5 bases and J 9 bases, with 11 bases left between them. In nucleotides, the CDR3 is TGTGCCAGCAGCCCGAGGTTCGGTGAGCAGTTCTTC. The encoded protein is CASSPRFGEQFF.

The CDR3, as DNA: TGTGCCAGCACCGGGTTTGTAGGGGGGGCCCTCCCACCCCTCCACTTT. It yields the protein CASTGFVGGALPPLHF. This chain joins TRBV28 and TRBJ1-6, with a tentative D call TRBD1 (6 bases). CDR3 length: 16 amino acids. The V and J ends lost 7 bases and 11 bases respectively, with 24 bases between them. Germline V gives CDR1 MDHEN, CDR2 SYDVKM. Combining the CDR3 with reference TRBV28 and TRBJ1-6 gives the whole variable domain DVKVTQSSRYLVKRTGEKVFLECVQDMDHENMFWYRQDPGLGLRLIYFSYDVKMKEKGDIPEGYSVSREKKERFSLILESASTNQTSMYLCASTGFVGGALPPLHFGNGTRLTVT.

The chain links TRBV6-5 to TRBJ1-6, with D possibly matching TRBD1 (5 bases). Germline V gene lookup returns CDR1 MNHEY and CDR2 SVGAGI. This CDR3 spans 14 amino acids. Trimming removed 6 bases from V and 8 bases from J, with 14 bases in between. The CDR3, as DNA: TGTGCCAGCAGCCGGTCAGGGTTCGATTCACCCCTCCACTTT. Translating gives CASSRSGFDSPLHF.

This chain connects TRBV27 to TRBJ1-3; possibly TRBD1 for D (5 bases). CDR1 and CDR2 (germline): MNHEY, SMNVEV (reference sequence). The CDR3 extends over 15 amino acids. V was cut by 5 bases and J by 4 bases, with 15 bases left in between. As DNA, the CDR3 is TGTGCCAGCAGTCCGTCCCGGGCAGGGGGAAACACCATATATTTT. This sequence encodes CASSPSRAGGNTIYF.

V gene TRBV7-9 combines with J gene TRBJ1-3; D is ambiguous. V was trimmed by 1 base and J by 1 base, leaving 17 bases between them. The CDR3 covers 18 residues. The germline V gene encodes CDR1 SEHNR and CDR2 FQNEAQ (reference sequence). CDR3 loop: CASSLGAGPRFSGNTIYF. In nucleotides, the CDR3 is TGTGCCAGCAGCTTAGGGGCGGGTCCCCGTTTTTCTGGAAACACCATATATTTT.

CDR3 sequence reads: CASSARQGDNEQFF. The CDR3 DNA follows: TGTGCCAGCTCCGCTAGACAGGGCGACAATGAGCAGTTCTTC. This chain connects TRBV18 to TRBJ2-1, with 7 bases lining up with TRBD1. V trimming: 6 bases; J trimming: 5 bases; junction bases outside the gene matches: 7. The CDR3 is made up of 14 amino acids. The germline gives CDR1 KGHSH, CDR2 LQKENI.

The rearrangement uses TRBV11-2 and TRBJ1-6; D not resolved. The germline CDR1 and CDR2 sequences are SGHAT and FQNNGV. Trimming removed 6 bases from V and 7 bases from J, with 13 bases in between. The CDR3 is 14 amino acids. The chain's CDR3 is CASRTRTGNSPLHF. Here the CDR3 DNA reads TGTGCCAGCAGAACCAGGACGGGGAATTCACCCCTCCACTTT.

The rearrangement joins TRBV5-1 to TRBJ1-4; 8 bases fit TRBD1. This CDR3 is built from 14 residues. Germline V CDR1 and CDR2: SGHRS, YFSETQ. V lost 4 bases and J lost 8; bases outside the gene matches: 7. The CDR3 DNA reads TGCGCCAGCAGCCCCCAGGGGGCGCGAGAAAAACTGTTTTTT. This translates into CASSPQGAREKLFF.

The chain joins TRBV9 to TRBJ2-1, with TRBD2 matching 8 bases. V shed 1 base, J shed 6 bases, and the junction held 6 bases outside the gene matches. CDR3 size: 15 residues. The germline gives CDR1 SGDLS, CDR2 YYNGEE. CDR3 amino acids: CASSVNGGAVNEQFF. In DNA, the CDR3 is TGTGCCAGCAGCGTAAACGGGGGGGCAGTCAATGAGCAGTTCTTC.

CDR3 in amino acids: CASSTTGRSGNTIYF. The CDR3 DNA reads TGTGCCAGCAGTACCACAGGCCGCTCTGGAAACACCATATATTTT. This chain uses TRBV28 with TRBJ1-3, with D perhaps TRBD1 (5 bases). With 5 bases removed from V and 0 bases from J, the gap between germline ends came to 11 bases. Germline-derived CDR1 and CDR2 are MDHEN and SYDVKM. There are 15 residues in the CDR3.

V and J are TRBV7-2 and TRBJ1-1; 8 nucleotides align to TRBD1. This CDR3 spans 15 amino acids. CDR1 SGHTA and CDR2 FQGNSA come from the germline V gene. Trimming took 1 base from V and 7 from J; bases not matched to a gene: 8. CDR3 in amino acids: CASSLVSQGAGEAFF. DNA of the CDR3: TGTGCCAGCAGCTTAGTCTCCCAGGGGGCGGGTGAAGCTTTCTTT.

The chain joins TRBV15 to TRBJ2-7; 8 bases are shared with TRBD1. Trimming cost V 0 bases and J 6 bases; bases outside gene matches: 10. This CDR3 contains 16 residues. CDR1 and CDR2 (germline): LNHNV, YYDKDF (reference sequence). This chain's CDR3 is CATSRERGTGPPEQYF. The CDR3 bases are TGTGCCACCAGCAGAGAACGTGGGACAGGACCCCCCGAGCAGTACTTC.

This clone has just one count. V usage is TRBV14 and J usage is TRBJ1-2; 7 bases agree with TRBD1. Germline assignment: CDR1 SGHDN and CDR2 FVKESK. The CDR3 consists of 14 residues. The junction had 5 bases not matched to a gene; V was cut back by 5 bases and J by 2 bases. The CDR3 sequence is CASSFDRVNYGYTF. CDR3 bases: TGTGCCAGCAGCTTCGACAGGGTAAACTATGGCTACACCTTC.

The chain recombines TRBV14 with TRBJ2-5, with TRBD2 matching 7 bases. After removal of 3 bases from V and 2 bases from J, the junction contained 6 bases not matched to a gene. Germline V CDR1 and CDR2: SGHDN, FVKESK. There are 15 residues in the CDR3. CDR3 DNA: TGTGCCAGCAGCCATTTCGTCGGGGGGCAAGAGACCCAGTACTTC. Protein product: CASSHFVGGQETQYF. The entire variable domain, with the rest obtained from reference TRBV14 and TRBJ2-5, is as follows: EAGVTQFPSHSVIEKGQTVTLRCDPISGHDNLYWYRRVMGKEIKFLLHFVKESKQDESGMPNNRFLAERTGGTYSTLKVQPAELEDSGVYFCASSHFVGGQETQYFGPGTRLLVL.